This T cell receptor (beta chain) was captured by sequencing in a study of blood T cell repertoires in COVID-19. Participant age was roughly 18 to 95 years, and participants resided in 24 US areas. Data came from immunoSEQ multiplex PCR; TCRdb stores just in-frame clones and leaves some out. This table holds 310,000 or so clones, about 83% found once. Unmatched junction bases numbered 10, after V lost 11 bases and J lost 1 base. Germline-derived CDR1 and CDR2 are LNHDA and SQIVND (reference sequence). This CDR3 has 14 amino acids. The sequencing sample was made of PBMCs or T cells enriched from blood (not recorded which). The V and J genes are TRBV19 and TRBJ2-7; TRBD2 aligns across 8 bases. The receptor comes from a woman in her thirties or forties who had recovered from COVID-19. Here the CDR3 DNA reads TGTGCCTCCCAAGGGGTAGCGGGATCCTACGAGCAGTACTTC. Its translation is CASQGVAGSYEQYF.